These 20 T cell receptor beta chains were sequenced from one sample in a study of T-cell memory formation after mild COVID-19. One entry per CDR3 protein, called by TCRdb with MiXCR from the 5' RACE reads. In the table there are 380,000 or so distinct CDR3 sequences, roughly 13% of which are singletons. The sample consisted of PBMCs or a T cell subset sorted from them (not recorded which). The receptors here all came from a man younger than 35 who had mild COVID-19 (a few samples of this study predate the infection). Cell type and time point are not known.

The table lists this clonotype with a few counts. The chain recombines TRBV11-2 with TRBJ2-7; 8 bases map to TRBD2. J lost 4 bases, V lost 8 bases, and 7 bases had no gene match. Germline V lookup: CDR1 SGHAT, CDR2 FQNNGV. This CDR3 has 13 residues. CDR3 in amino acids: CASRLIAGYEQYF. Here the CDR3 DNA reads TGTGCCAGCCGCCTCATAGCGGGGTACGAGCAGTACTTC.

There are many counts of this clonotype. V usage is TRBV20-1 and J usage is TRBJ2-4; D is unresolved. CDR1 and CDR2 from the germline V gene are DFQATT and SNEGSKA (reference sequence). Between the trimmed V and J ends, which lost 3 bases and 8 bases, there was a span of 14 bases. CDR3 length: 13 amino acids. Written as DNA, the CDR3 is TGCAGTGCTAGCTCAGAGGCCGCGTACATTCAGTACTTC. Translation gives CSASSEAAYIQYF.

This clonotype was picked up a small number of times. The chain combines TRBV2 with TRBJ1-1; D call uncertain. Germline CDR1 is SNHLY and CDR2 is FYNNEI. With 10 bases removed from V and 4 bases from J, the gap between germline ends came to 13 bases. The CDR3 runs to 12 residues. The CDR3 bases are TGTGCCAACCCGAGAGGTTCCACTGAAGCTTTCTTT. The encoded protein is CANPRGSTEAFF.

This clonotype was counted a few times. The DNA for the CDR3 is TGTGCCAGCTCACCTAGCCCTGGGGACACTGAAGCTTTCTTT. As protein: CASSPSPGDTEAFF. The chain has TRBV18 and TRBJ1-1; D gene uncertain. The CDR3 extends over 14 amino acids. Germline V gives CDR1 KGHSH, CDR2 LQKENI. V was shortened by 3 bases and J by 3 bases, with 11 bases between the two germline ends.

In this sample, this clonotype turned up many times. The chain links TRBV11-2 to TRBJ2-4; TRBD1 matches 7 bases. V was pared by 3 bases and J by 2 bases, with 7 bases of the junction left unmatched. This CDR3 has 16 residues. From germline, CDR1 is SGHAT and CDR2 FQNNGV. The CDR3 sequence is CASSFDRVSTKNIQYF. In DNA form, the CDR3 reads TGTGCCAGCAGCTTTGACAGGGTTTCGACCAAAAACATTCAGTACTTC.

This clonotype was recorded at least ten times. This chain joins TRBV7-2 and TRBJ2-3; 7 bases fit TRBD2. The CDR3 sequence is 14 residues long. The V gene's germline CDR1 is SGHTA and CDR2 FQGNSA. After removal of 7 bases from V and 6 bases from J, the junction contained 10 bases not matched to a gene. The CDR3 spells CASTPQRGSDTQYF. The CDR3 DNA reads TGTGCCAGCACCCCCCAGCGGGGCTCGGATACGCAGTATTTT.

The chain employs TRBV7-2 and TRBJ2-1; 8 bases fit TRBD1. CDR1 SGHTA and CDR2 FQGNSA come from the germline V gene. J gave up 16 bases and V 4 bases, and 15 bases lay outside the gene matches. This CDR3 is 14 amino acids long. This CDR3 is CASSSSGQGRNVFF. In nucleotides, the CDR3 is TGTGCCAGCAGCTCATCCGGACAGGGCAGAAACGTTTTCTTC. The full variable domain, with the rest looked up from reference TRBV7-2 and TRBJ2-1, is GAGVSQSPSNKVTEKGKDVELRCDPISGHTALYWYRQSLGQGLEFLIYFQGNSAPDKSGLPSDRFSAERTGGSVSTLTIQRTQQEDSAVYLCASSSSGQGRNVFFGPGTRLTVL.

In this sample, this clonotype turned up a few times. The rearrangement links TRBV20-1 to TRBJ2-3; the D gene is possibly TRBD2 (6 bases). Trimming left V 4 bases short and J 2 bases short, with 16 bases between. The CDR3 contains 15 residues. Per germline, CDR1 DFQATT and CDR2 SNEGSKA (reference sequence). The CDR3 is CSAIGSGGATDTQYF. The CDR3 DNA sequence: TGCAGTGCTATAGGCTCAGGCGGGGCCACAGATACGCAGTATTTT.

V and J are TRBV19 and TRBJ2-1, with 8 bases that match TRBD2. This CDR3 comprises 14 residues. CDR1 and CDR2 (germline): LNHDA, SQIVND (reference sequence). V lost 2 bases, J lost 9 bases, and 6 bases stayed unmatched. As DNA, the CDR3 is TGTGCCAGTAGTATACTGGCGGGGGGTCGTGAGCAGTTCTTC. This encodes CASSILAGGREQFF.

This clonotype was observed a few times. The CDR3 DNA reads TGCAGTGCTAGAGATCTAGGGGATGGGGCCAACGTCCTGACTTTC. Translating gives CSARDLGDGANVLTF. The chain employs TRBV20-1 and TRBJ2-6, with D perhaps matching TRBD1 (5 bases). Trimming pared 0 bases from V and 3 bases from J, leaving 9 bases between. Germline CDR1 DFQATT, CDR2 SNEGSKA (reference sequence). The CDR3 is 15 residues long.

There are a few counts of this clonotype. CDR3 region: CASSQRWDRGYNEQFF. The CDR3 bases are TGCGCCAGCAGCCAACGTTGGGACAGGGGGTACAATGAGCAGTTCTTC. V gene TRBV4-3 combines with J gene TRBJ2-1; TRBD1 agrees at 11 bases. In germline, CDR1 is LGHNA, CDR2 YSLEER. CDR3 size: 16 residues. V trimming: 2 bases; J trimming: 4 bases; junction bases outside the gene matches: 4.

The chain links TRBV29-1 to TRBJ1-4, with D tentatively TRBD1 (6 bases). V lost 4 bases, J lost 6 bases, and 9 bases lay in between. This CDR3 spans 12 amino acids. Looked up from germline, CDR1 is SQVTM and CDR2 is ANQGSEA. DNA for the CDR3: TGCAGCGTTGTCAGGGGAGATGAAAAACTGTTTTTT. This sequence encodes CSVVRGDEKLFF.

The chain recombines TRBV7-2 with TRBJ1-1, with a tentative D call TRBD1 (5 bases). The germline gives CDR1 SGHTA, CDR2 FQGNSA. The CDR3 spans 12 residues. V lost 5 bases to trimming and J lost 3 bases, with 7 bases between them. The CDR3 spells CASSVGDTEAFF. CDR3 in DNA: TGTGCCAGCAGCGTAGGGGACACTGAAGCTTTCTTT. The full variable domain, in which reference TRBV7-2 and TRBJ1-1 provide the parts outside the CDR3, is GAGVSQSPSNKVTEKGKDVELRCDPISGHTALYWYRQSLGQGLEFLIYFQGNSAPDKSGLPSDRFSAERTGGSVSTLTIQRTQQEDSAVYLCASSVGDTEAFFGQGTRLTVV.

Details on this clonotype: One junction end does not reproduce the germline sequence, and a read error may be involved. The chain joins TRBV6-6 to TRBJ2-3; tentative D call: TRBD2 (6 bases). Germline V gene data show CDR1 as MNHNY and CDR2 as SVGAGI (reference sequence). The CDR3 consists of 16 residues. The CDR3 DNA reads as TGTGCCTGCAGCTGGGGAGGAGCTTCTAGCACAGATACGCAGTATTTT. Protein product: CACSWGGASSTDTQYF.

This clonotype has at least ten counts. The genes are TRBV6-5 and TRBJ2-7; 9 positions agree with TRBD2. The CDR3 runs to 14 residues. V shed 1 base and J 5 bases; nucleotides not matched to a gene: 3. Per the germline V gene, CDR1 is MNHEY and CDR2 is SVGAGI. CDR3 protein: CASSYLGLANEQYF. CDR3 DNA sequence: TGTGCCAGCAGTTACTTGGGACTAGCCAACGAGCAGTACTTC.

The gene calls are TRBV20-1 and TRBJ2-2; D is ambiguous. The CDR3 covers 16 residues. CDR1 is DFQATT, CDR2 SNEGSKA, per germline (reference sequence). V was cut by 3 bases and J by 1 base, with 15 bases left in between. CDR3 loop: CSARQAGMMNTGELFF. The CDR3, as DNA: TGCAGTGCTAGGCAGGCCGGTATGATGAACACCGGGGAGCTGTTTTTT.

This clonotype was recorded at least ten times. The genes are TRBV4-1 and TRBJ2-1; D remains ambiguous. The CDR3 extends over 13 amino acids. Trimming took off 0 bases at V and 8 bases at J, with 8 bases between the two ends. Germline-derived CDR1 and CDR2 are MGHRA and YSYEKL. CDR3 region: CASSQETRYEQFF. DNA of the CDR3: TGCGCCAGCAGCCAAGAAACCAGGTATGAGCAGTTCTTC.

At least ten counts were recorded for this clonotype. The chain carries TRBV20-1 and TRBJ1-2, with 7 nucleotides matching TRBD1. The CDR3 is 12 amino acids. Germline CDR1 and CDR2: DFQATT and SNEGSKA (reference sequence). Trimming took 2 bases from V and 5 from J; bases not matched to a gene: 2. CDR3 DNA sequence: TGCAGTGCTAGAAACAGGGGATATGGCTACACCTTC. Its protein is CSARNRGYGYTF.

In this sample, this clonotype turned up a few times. The CDR3 region is CASSQSPGQGDGYTF. The CDR3 nucleotides are TGTGCCAGCTCACAGTCACCGGGACAGGGGGATGGCTACACCTTC. The chain joins TRBV18 to TRBJ1-2; 11 bases line up with TRBD1. V was clipped by 4 bases and J by 6 bases; unmatched bases: 7. This CDR3 spans 15 amino acids. Germline loops: CDR1 KGHSH, CDR2 LQKENI.

The chain has TRBV5-1 and TRBJ2-7; TRBD1 agrees at 7 bases. Germline CDR1 is SGHRS and CDR2 is YFSETQ. This CDR3 has 15 amino acids. Trimming at V came to 4 bases and at J to 0 bases, leaving 7 bases not matched to a gene. CDR3 protein: CASSLTRGSSYEQYF. The CDR3 region has the DNA TGCGCCAGCAGCCTCACCAGGGGGAGCTCCTACGAGCAGTACTTC.